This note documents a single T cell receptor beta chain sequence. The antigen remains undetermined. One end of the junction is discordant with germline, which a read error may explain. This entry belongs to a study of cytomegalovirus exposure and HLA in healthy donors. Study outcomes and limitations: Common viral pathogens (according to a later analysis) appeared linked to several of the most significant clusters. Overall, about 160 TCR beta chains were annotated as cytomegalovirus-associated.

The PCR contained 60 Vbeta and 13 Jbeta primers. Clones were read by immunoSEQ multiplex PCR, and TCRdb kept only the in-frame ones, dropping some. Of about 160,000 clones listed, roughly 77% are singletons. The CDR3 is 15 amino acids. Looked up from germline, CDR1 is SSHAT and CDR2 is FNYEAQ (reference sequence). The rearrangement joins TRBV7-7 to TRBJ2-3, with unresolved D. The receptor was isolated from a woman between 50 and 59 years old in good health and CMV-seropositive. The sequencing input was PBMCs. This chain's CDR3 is CASSLVPGYTDTQYF. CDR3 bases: TGTGCTAGCAGCTTAGTACCGGGTTACACAGATACGCAGTATTTT. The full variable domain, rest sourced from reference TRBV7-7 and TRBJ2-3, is GAGVSQSPRYKVTKRGQDVTLRCDPISSHATLYWYQQALGQGPEFLTYFNYEAQPDKSGLPSDRFSAERPEGSISTLTIQRTEQRDSAMYRCASSLVPGYTDTQYFGPGTRLTVL.